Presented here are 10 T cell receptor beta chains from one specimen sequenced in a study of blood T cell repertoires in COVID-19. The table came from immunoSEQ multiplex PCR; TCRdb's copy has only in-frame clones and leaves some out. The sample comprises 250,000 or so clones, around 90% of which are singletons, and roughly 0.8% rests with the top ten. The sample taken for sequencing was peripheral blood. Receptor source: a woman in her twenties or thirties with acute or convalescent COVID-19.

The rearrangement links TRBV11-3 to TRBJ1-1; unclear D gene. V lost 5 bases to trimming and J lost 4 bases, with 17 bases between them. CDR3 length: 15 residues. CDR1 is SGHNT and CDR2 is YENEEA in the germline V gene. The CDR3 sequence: CASSPLGALSTEAFF. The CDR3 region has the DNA TGTGCCAGCAGCCCTCTAGGTGCCCTCAGCACTGAAGCTTTCTTT.

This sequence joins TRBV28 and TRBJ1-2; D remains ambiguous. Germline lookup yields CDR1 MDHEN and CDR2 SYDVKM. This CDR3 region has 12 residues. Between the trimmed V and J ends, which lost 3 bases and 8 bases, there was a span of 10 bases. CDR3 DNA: TGTGCCAGCAGTTTCAGTGGCTGGGGCTACACCTTC. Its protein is CASSFSGWGYTF.

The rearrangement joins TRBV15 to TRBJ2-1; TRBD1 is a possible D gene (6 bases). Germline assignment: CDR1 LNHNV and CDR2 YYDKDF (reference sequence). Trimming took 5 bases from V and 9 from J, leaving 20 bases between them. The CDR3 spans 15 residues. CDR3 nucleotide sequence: TGTGCCACCAGCCTAAAATGGGACATCCACCCTGAGCAGTTCTTC. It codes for CATSLKWDIHPEQFF.

The CDR3 loop reads CASRRQGYQETQYF. CDR3 DNA sequence: TGTGCCAGCAGACGGCAGGGGTACCAAGAGACCCAGTACTTC. V usage is TRBV6-5 and J usage is TRBJ2-5; possibly TRBD1 for D (6 bases). V was trimmed by 6 bases and J by 0 bases, leaving 11 bases between them. Germline V gives CDR1 MNHEY, CDR2 SVGAGI. The CDR3 loop spans 14 amino acids.

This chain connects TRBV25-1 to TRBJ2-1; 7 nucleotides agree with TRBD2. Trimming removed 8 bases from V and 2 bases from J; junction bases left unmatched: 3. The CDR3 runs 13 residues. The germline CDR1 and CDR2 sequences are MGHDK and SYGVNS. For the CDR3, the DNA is TGTGCCAGCGCCGGGGGGACCTACAATGAGCAGTTCTTC. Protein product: CASAGGTYNEQFF.

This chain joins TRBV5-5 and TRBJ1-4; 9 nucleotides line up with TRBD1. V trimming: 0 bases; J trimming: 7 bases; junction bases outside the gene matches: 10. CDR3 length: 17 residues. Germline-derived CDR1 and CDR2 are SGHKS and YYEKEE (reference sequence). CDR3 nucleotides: TGTGCCAGCAGCTTGGGTTTAAGGACAGGGGCGGGTGAAAAACTGTTTTTT. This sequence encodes CASSLGLRTGAGEKLFF. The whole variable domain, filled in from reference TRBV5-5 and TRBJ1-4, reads DAGVTQSPTHLIKTRGQQVTLRCSPISGHKSVSWYQQVLGQGPQFIFQYYEKEERGRGNFPDRFSARQFPNYSSELNVNALLLGDSALYLCASSLGLRTGAGEKLFFGSGTQLSVL.

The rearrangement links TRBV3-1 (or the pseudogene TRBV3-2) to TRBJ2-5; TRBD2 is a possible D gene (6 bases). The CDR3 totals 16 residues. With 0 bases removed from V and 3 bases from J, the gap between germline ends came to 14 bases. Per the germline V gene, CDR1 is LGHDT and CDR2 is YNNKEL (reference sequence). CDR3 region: CASSQDPGDRKETQYF. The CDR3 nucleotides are TGTGCCAGCAGCCAAGATCCGGGGGATCGTAAAGAGACCCAGTACTTC.

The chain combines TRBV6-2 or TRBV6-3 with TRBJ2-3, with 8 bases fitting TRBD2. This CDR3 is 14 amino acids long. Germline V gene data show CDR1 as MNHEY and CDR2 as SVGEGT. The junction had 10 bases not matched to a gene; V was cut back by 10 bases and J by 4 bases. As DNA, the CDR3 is TGTGCCACCAGCGCAGCGGGAGTAGCAGATACGCAGTATTTT. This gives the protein CATSAAGVADTQYF.

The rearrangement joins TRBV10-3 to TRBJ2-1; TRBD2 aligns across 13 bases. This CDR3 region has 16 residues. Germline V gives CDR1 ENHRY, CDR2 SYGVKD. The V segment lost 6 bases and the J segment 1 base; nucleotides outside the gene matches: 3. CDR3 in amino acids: CAISTSGRDSYNEQFF. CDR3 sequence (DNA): TGTGCCATCAGCACTAGCGGGAGGGATTCCTACAATGAGCAGTTCTTC.

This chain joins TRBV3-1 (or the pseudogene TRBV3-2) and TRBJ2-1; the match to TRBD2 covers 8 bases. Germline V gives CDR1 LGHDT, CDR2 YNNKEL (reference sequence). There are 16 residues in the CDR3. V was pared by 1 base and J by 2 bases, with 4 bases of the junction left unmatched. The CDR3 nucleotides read TGTGCCAGCAGCCAAGGAGCGGGAGTAACCTACAATGAGCAGTTCTTC. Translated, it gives CASSQGAGVTYNEQFF.